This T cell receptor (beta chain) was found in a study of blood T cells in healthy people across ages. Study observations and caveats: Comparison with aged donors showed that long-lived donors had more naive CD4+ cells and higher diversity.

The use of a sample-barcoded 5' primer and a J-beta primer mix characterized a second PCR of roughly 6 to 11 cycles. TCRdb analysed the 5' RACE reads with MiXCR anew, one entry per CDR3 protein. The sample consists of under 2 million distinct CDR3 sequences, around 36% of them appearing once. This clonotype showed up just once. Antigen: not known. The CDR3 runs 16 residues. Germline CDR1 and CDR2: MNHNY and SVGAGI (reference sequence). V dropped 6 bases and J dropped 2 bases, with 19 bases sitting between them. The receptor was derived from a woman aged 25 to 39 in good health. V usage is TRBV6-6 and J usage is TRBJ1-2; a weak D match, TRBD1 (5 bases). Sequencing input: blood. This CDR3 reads CASSFVRGVLNYGYTF. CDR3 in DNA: TGTGCCAGCAGCTTCGTTCGGGGGGTCTTAAACTATGGCTACACCTTC.